What follows describes a single T cell receptor beta chain. This entry comes from a study of T cell changes during pregnancy in multiple sclerosis. The repertoire was sequenced with immunoSEQ multiplex PCR; TCRdb's copy has only in-frame clones and lacks some. The sample records 30,000 to 45,000 clones, 75% to 95% being singletons. Germline V gene lookup returns CDR1 SGDLS and CDR2 YYNGEE. The V gene end was trimmed by 0 bases and the J gene end by 1 base; junction bases not matched to a gene: 5. This CDR3 has 17 residues. The rearrangement links TRBV9 to TRBJ2-5, with 11 positions matching TRBD2. This TCR was recovered from a female donor with multiple sclerosis, enrolled in a pregnancy study. Specimen: CD8+ T cells from peripheral blood mononuclear cells, collected after pregnancy. DNA for the CDR3: TGTGCCAGCAGCGTAGAGATTAGCGGGGGGGCCCAAGAGACCCAGTACTTC. Translating gives CASSVEISGGAQETQYF.